The 8 T cell receptor beta chains in this list originate from one sample, sequenced in a study of T cell clones after liver transplantation. Using immunoSEQ multiplex PCR, the repertoire was profiled, and TCRdb retains in-frame clones only, with some absent. In the table there are around 110,000 clones, 90% of which are singletons. Sequenced material: CD4+ T cells from blood, taken 12 months after liver transplant. The source is a human patient who received a liver transplant. A share of the T cells may be of graft donor origin.

The chain is built from TRBV7-2 and TRBJ2-7; a possible D gene is TRBD1 (8 bases). CDR1 and CDR2 (germline): SGHTA, FQGNSA. CDR3 size: 16 residues. V was shortened by 5 bases and J by 3 bases, with 20 bases between the two germline ends. CDR3 bases: TGTGCCAGCAGCGTTGCCCCTACAGGGGGGGACTACGAGCAGTACTTC. Translated: CASSVAPTGGDYEQYF.

This sequence joins TRBV9 and TRBJ2-1; TRBD2 matches 15 bases. Germline V gene data show CDR1 as SGDLS and CDR2 as YYNGEE. CDR3 length: 21 residues. V gave up 0 bases and J gave up 0 bases; unmatched junction bases: 10. The CDR3 DNA sequence: TGTGCCAGCAGCGTAGTAGGGTGGGGACTAGCGGGAGGAGGCTCCTACAATGAGCAGTTCTTC. Protein: CASSVVGWGLAGGGSYNEQFF.

The chain combines TRBV19 with TRBJ2-5; D is possibly TRBD1 (6 bases). The CDR3 is made up of 14 amino acids. In germline, CDR1 is LNHDA, CDR2 SQIVND (reference sequence). V was shortened by 1 base and J by 5 bases, with 11 bases between the two germline ends. CDR3 in DNA: TGTGCCAGTAGTATAGGGCAGGGGAAGGAGACCCAGTACTTC. Translated: CASSIGQGKETQYF.

This clone has a single count. The V call is TRBV6-5, the J call TRBJ2-7, with 9 bases identical to TRBD1. The CDR3 length is 13 residues. Germline V lookup: CDR1 MNHEY, CDR2 SVGAGI. J was trimmed by 9 bases and V by 6 bases; bases with no gene match: 9. The CDR3 is CASSSGTGTWQYF. Written as DNA, the CDR3 is TGTGCCAGCAGCTCCGGGACAGGGACCTGGCAGTACTTC.

This rearrangement joins TRBV7-9 to TRBJ2-5; TRBD1 aligns across 8 bases. The length of the CDR3 is 13 residues. CDR1 is SEHNR and CDR2 is FQNEAQ in the germline V gene (reference sequence). V gave up 3 bases and J gave up 4 bases; unmatched junction bases: 1. CDR3 coding DNA: TGTGCCAGCAGCTTCCAGGGGGCAGAGACCCAGTACTTC. It specifies CASSFQGAETQYF. The entire variable domain, with the rest obtained from reference TRBV7-9 and TRBJ2-5, is as follows: DTGVSQNPRHKITKRGQNVTFRCDPISEHNRLYWYRQTLGQGPEFLTYFQNEAQLEKSRLLSDRFSAERPKGSFSTLEIQRTEQGDSAMYLCASSFQGAETQYFGPGTRLLVL.

V is TRBV6-5 and J is TRBJ1-5; D is unresolved. Germline assignment: CDR1 MNHEY and CDR2 SVGAGI. The CDR3 runs to 15 residues. Deletions cut 5 bases from V and 6 bases from J, with 17 bases between. The CDR3 loop is CASSKDGARGQPQHF. DNA of the CDR3: TGTGCCAGCAGTAAGGACGGTGCCCGAGGTCAGCCCCAGCATTTT.

The CDR3 protein is CASRRLAGYGEQYF. The DNA of the CDR3 is TGTGCCAGTAGGAGACTAGCGGGATACGGGGAGCAGTACTTC. The chain is built from TRBV19 and TRBJ2-7, with 11 nucleotides matching TRBD2. CDR3 length: 14 amino acids. J was trimmed by 7 bases and V by 6 bases; bases with no gene match: 8. Germline CDR1 LNHDA, CDR2 SQIVND (reference sequence).

The V call is TRBV27, the J call TRBJ2-1, with TRBD1 matching 7 bases. Trimming took 6 bases from V and 6 from J; bases not matched to a gene: 11. Germline lookup yields CDR1 MNHEY and CDR2 SMNVEV (reference sequence). The CDR3 has 15 residues. CDR3 sequence: CASSHRLAGGNEQFF. As DNA, the CDR3 is TGTGCCAGCAGCCACCGGCTAGCAGGGGGCAATGAGCAGTTCTTC.